This T cell receptor (beta chain) was found in a study of Ad26.COV2.S vaccination and SARS-CoV-2 variants. General study results and limits: Possible underestimation of total T cell responses by the TCR breadth and depth analyses was noted.

This CDR3 has 14 residues. The V gene lost 3 bases and the J gene lost 4 bases, with 13 bases spanning the gap. Germline V gives CDR1 DFQATT, CDR2 SNEGSKA (reference sequence). Assay: immunoSEQ multiplex PCR; the TCRdb copy retains only in-frame clones and omits some. The table lists under 250,000 clones, approximately 90% of them singletons. Sample treatment: roughly 20 received Ad26.COV2.S at low or high dose, single or two shots; about 5 received placebo; per-sample allocation not given. Vaccine and placebo recipients were sampled on day 63 after the first injection. As concerns this clone: Its antigen is not identified.

The sequences come from peripheral blood, collected in a trial of Ad26.COV2.S vaccine versus placebo. The TCR originated in a person aged 18 to 59 who received the Ad26.COV2.S COVID-19 vaccine or a placebo. This rearrangement joins TRBV20-1 to TRBJ1-5; D unresolved. The CDR3 reads CSASGDRGNQPQHF. CDR3 sequence (DNA): TGCAGTGCTAGTGGAGATCGGGGAAATCAGCCCCAGCATTTT.